This T cell receptor beta chain was captured by sequencing in a study of blood T cell repertoires in COVID-19. At the level of the study: Samples of COVID-19 (acute and convalescent) were obtained from the United States, Italy and Spain.

This clone was counted only a few times. At one boundary the junction diverges from the germline segment, which might be a read error. The table came from immunoSEQ multiplex PCR; TCRdb's copy has only in-frame clones and leaves some out. This table holds fewer than 45,000 clones, around four fifths found once. Germline V gene sequence: CDR1 LGHDT, CDR2 YNNKEL (reference sequence). The CDR3 covers 13 residues. This clonotype was sampled from a man between 50 and 59 years old with active COVID-19. The sample comprised peripheral blood. This chain joins TRBV3-1 (or the pseudogene TRBV3-2) and TRBJ2-7, with a tentative D call TRBD2 (5 bases). CDR3 nucleotides: TGTGCCAGCAACCAACGGGGTTCCTACGAGCAGTACTTC. This translates into CASNQRGSYEQYF.